These 17 T cell receptor beta chains share one sample of origin, sequenced in a study of T cell changes during pregnancy in multiple sclerosis. Libraries were prepared by immunoSEQ multiplex PCR; TCRdb keeps only in-frame clonotypes and omits some of them. The data contain around 38,000 clones, roughly 89% of them singletons. The sequences come from CD8+ T cells from peripheral blood mononuclear cells, collected in the second trimester of pregnancy. The source of these receptors is a female donor with multiple sclerosis, enrolled in a pregnancy study.

The rearrangement joins TRBV10-2 to TRBJ1-5; possibly TRBD1 for D (5 bases). Per the germline V gene, CDR1 is WSHSY and CDR2 is SAAADI. CDR3 length equals 15 residues. Between the trimmed V and J ends, which lost 5 bases and 0 bases, there was a span of 11 bases. CDR3 in amino acids: CASSTGANSNQPQHF. For the CDR3, the DNA is TGCGCCAGCAGTACAGGAGCAAATAGCAATCAGCCCCAGCATTTT.

The chain combines TRBV21-1 with TRBJ2-7; TRBD1 was called by the table and not checked on the DNA. TRBV21-1 is classified as a pseudogene. This CDR3 has 17 amino acids. CDR3 sequence: CASIQSPPGVLTDEQYF. The DNA for the CDR3 is TGTGCCAGCATCCAAAGTCCCCCAGGGGTTCTAACGGACGAGCAGTACTTC.

The chain couples TRBV5-1 to TRBJ1-1, with 12 nucleotides matching TRBD1. Trimming at V came to 4 bases and at J to 4 bases, leaving 11 bases not matched to a gene. Germline V gene sequence: CDR1 SGHRS, CDR2 YFSETQ. CDR3 length: 17 residues. The CDR3 reads CASSGGTGGFRATEAFF. The CDR3 DNA follows: TGCGCCAGCAGCGGCGGGACAGGGGGCTTCCGAGCCACTGAAGCTTTCTTT.

The V call is TRBV7-6, the J call TRBJ2-7, with 8 nucleotides matching TRBD1. Germline CDR1 is SGHVS and CDR2 is FNYEAQ. Unmatched junction bases numbered 4, after V lost 6 bases and J lost 3 bases. The length of the CDR3 is 13 residues. The CDR3 protein is CASSSGGHYEQYF. DNA of the CDR3: TGTGCCAGCAGTTCAGGGGGCCACTACGAGCAGTACTTC. Based on the CDR3 plus reference TRBV7-6 and TRBJ2-7, the full variable domain is GAGVSQSPRYKVTKRGQDVALRCDPISGHVSLYWYRQALGQGPEFLTYFNYEAQQDKSGLPNDRFSAERPEGSISTLTIQRTEQRDSAMYRCASSSGGHYEQYFGPGTRLTVT.

This chain links TRBV5-8 with TRBJ1-2; 11 positions agree with TRBD1. CDR3 length equals 15 residues. From germline, CDR1 is SGHTS and CDR2 YDEGEE. V shed 4 bases, J shed 3 bases, and the junction held 5 bases outside the gene matches. The CDR3 is CASSPRTGGDYGYTF. In nucleotides, the CDR3 is TGTGCCAGCAGCCCCCGGACAGGGGGCGACTATGGCTACACCTTC.

The rearrangement uses TRBV5-4 and TRBJ2-7; 8 bases align to TRBD1. Per the germline V gene, CDR1 is SGHNT and CDR2 is YYREEE (reference sequence). The CDR3 sequence is 15 residues long. The V gene end was trimmed by 3 bases and the J gene end by 2 bases; junction bases not matched to a gene: 7. CDR3 DNA: TGTGCCAGCAGCTCCCCGGGACAGGCGGCCTACGAGCAGTACTTC. Translation: CASSSPGQAAYEQYF.

This chain joins TRBV29-1 and TRBJ2-5; maybe TRBD2 (6 bases). The DNA matches TRBJ2-7 better at its end, which makes the J call doubtful. Germline CDR1 is SQVTM and CDR2 is ANQGSEA. The CDR3 is 13 residues long. The CDR3 coding sequence is TGCAGCGTTGGGGGCGGGGTCACCTACGAGCAGTACTTC. The encoded protein is CSVGGGVTYEQYF.

The V and J genes are TRBV6-4 and TRBJ2-7; TRBD2 matches at 7 bases. Germline CDR1 MRHNA, CDR2 SNTAGT. V gave up 3 bases and J gave up 4 bases; unmatched junction bases: 6. The CDR3 spans 14 residues. This chain's CDR3 is CASSESGGSYEQYF. CDR3 bases: TGTGCCAGCAGTGAGTCGGGGGGATCTTACGAGCAGTACTTC.

The chain couples TRBV7-6 to TRBJ2-1; 13 positions agree with TRBD2. Germline CDR1 is SGHVS and CDR2 is FNYEAQ. The CDR3 is made up of 15 amino acids. The ends lost 4 bases at V and 10 bases at J; junction bases unmatched: 7. DNA of the CDR3: TGTGCCAGCAGCTCCGGACTAGCGGGGGTGCGGGAGCAGTTCTTC. The encoded protein is CASSSGLAGVREQFF.

The chain has TRBV7-8 and TRBJ1-1; 12 bases fit TRBD1. Germline trimming cut 8 bases from V and 4 bases from J; bases unmatched to any gene: 17. CDR3 size: 18 residues. CDR1 is SGHVS, CDR2 FQNEAQ, per germline. This CDR3 reads CASSTPGTGGSFGTEAFF. The CDR3, as DNA: TGTGCCAGCTCGACCCCCGGGACAGGGGGCTCCTTTGGCACTGAAGCTTTCTTT.

J is TRBJ1-1 and V is TRBV29-1; D unclear. The germline gives CDR1 SQVTM, CDR2 ANQGSEA. The CDR3 is 13 residues long. V gave up 1 base and J gave up 1 base, with 7 bases separating them. The CDR3 here is CSVEGNRNTEAFF. CDR3 nucleotide sequence: TGCAGCGTTGAAGGTAACAGGAACACTGAAGCTTTCTTT. Based on the CDR3 plus reference TRBV29-1 and TRBJ1-1, the full variable domain is SAVISQKPSRDICQRGTSLTIQCQVDSQVTMMFWYRQQPGQSLTLIATANQGSEATYESGFVIDKFPISRPNLTFSTLTVSNMSPEDSSIYLCSVEGNRNTEAFFGQGTRLTVV.

The chain combines TRBV15 with TRBJ2-1, with D unresolved. The CDR3 is made up of 13 amino acids. The germline CDR1 and CDR2 sequences are LNHNV and YYDKDF (reference sequence). The V and J ends lost 0 bases and 10 bases respectively, with 10 bases between them. CDR3 bases: TGTGCCACCAGCAGAGATCGAGTTCTGGAGCAGTTCTTC. This sequence encodes CATSRDRVLEQFF.

The V and J genes are TRBV4-1 and TRBJ1-2; D not certain. CDR1 and CDR2 (germline): MGHRA, YSYEKL. CDR3 length: 16 amino acids. V shed 0 bases and J shed 4 bases, with 15 bases lying between them. The CDR3 region has the DNA TGCGCCAGCAGCCAAGATCTCCTGGAGGGCGGCTATGGCTACACCTTC. Encoded protein: CASSQDLLEGGYGYTF.

This chain joins TRBV7-6 and TRBJ2-7, with a weak D call TRBD2 (6 bases). Germline V gene data show CDR1 as SGHVS and CDR2 as FNYEAQ. The CDR3 is 14 amino acids. V lost 1 base and J lost 1, with 8 bases in between. The CDR3 loop reads CASSLGRGSYEQYF. The CDR3 DNA is TGTGCCAGCAGCTTAGGACGGGGGTCCTACGAGCAGTACTTC.

The V and J genes are TRBV7-6 and TRBJ2-3; TRBD2 matches at 7 bases. Per germline, CDR1 SGHVS and CDR2 FNYEAQ. The V segment lost 1 base and the J segment 4 bases; nucleotides outside the gene matches: 5. This CDR3 has 15 residues. The CDR3 here is CASSLVSGVADTQYF. The CDR3 DNA follows: TGTGCCAGCAGCTTAGTGAGCGGGGTGGCAGATACGCAGTATTTT.

The chain is built from TRBV30 and TRBJ1-1; D perhaps matches TRBD1 (5 bases). The CDR3 has 14 amino acids. V gave up 0 bases and J gave up 1 base, with 9 bases separating them. Germline V gene data show CDR1 as GTSNPN and CDR2 as SVGIG (reference sequence). The CDR3 coding sequence is TGTGCCTGGAGTGTTGGGGCGGCGAACACTGAAGCTTTCTTT. This encodes CAWSVGAANTEAFF.

The chain couples TRBV5-4 to TRBJ1-2; possibly TRBD1 for D (6 bases). The CDR3 runs 15 residues. Deletions cut 2 bases from V and 4 bases from J, with 15 bases between. Per the germline V gene, CDR1 is SGHNT and CDR2 is YYREEE (reference sequence). Here the CDR3 reads CASSFGKGVSYGYTF. The CDR3 coding sequence is TGTGCCAGCAGCTTTGGGAAGGGGGTTTCCTATGGCTACACCTTC.